The T cell receptor beta chain under discussion was sequenced for a study of cytomegalovirus exposure and HLA in healthy donors (dated by TCRdb to 2017 to 2019). Regarding the research as a whole: In an earlier analysis of 587 of the donors, less than 350 Gb of sequence data and 95 million to 130 million unique TCR beta sequences from roughly 180 million T cells were reported. An early release that covered roughly 600 HLA-typed donors contained 250 to 350 gigabases of sequencing data and 65 million to 100 million unique TCR sequences. Of the approximately 400 genotyped donors, 70% to 90% were placed in the genetic ancestry cluster associated with self-reported Caucasian donors. The study aimed to test whether cataloging public T cell receptors could reveal signatures of past pathogen exposure. The study profiled the T cell repertoires of 500 to 800 subjects by immunosequencing and related them to cytomegalovirus serostatus. Besides the first cohort of about 730 subjects, a separate validation cohort made up of 95 to 150 different subjects was used. High-throughput TCR immunosequencing, statistical association of individual TCRs with disease status, and machine learning were combined to predict cytomegalovirus infection status. A later analysis re-analyzed previously published TCR beta repertoires from several hundred donors and added high-resolution HLA genotyping to study TCR occurrence patterns. In the later analysis, no new phenotypic data were used to find candidate immune exposures; instead, reliance was placed on TCR beta sequences and their occurrence across donors. In an earlier analysis of 587 of the donors, high-throughput TCR beta sequencing was used to judge whether each TCR beta V gene segment behaved as functional or pseudogenic. Alongside the repertoire data, information on donor age, sex, ethnicity and CMV serostatus was compiled. In a later genetic analysis, genome-wide SNP genotypes for about 55% of the 666 donors were used, and that subset was treated as a discovery cohort. Every discovery cohort repertoire had been produced on one sequencing platform. Class I and class II HLA loci were covered by the typing at four-digit resolution. The number of donors typed differed by locus, with roughly 629-640 for A, B, C, DRB1 and DQB1, approximately 500 for DQA1, 600 to 610 for DPA1, and 450 to 480 for DPB1. About five DR-DQ haplotypes were treated as single units for association and clustering because of strong linkage in the cohort. Among roughly 370 genotyped donors of the cohort, an average of 235,054 unique TCR beta nucleotide sequences were sequenced per donor, roughly 18% of them non-productive. Overall results and qualifications from the work: In this cohort, only TCR beta chains were sequenced, and detectable features were limited by the absence of alpha or paired-chain data. Compared with equally common non-associated chains, HLA-associated TCR beta chains in a later analysis were more clonally expanded and had lower generation probabilities. Several of the top co-occurrence clusters appeared to be linked to parvovirus B19, influenza, CMV and Epstein-Barr virus, according to a later analysis. An association between a missense DCLRE1C variant and V-gene and J-gene trimming of TCR beta chains was found in a later genetic analysis and replicated in an independent cohort. A cluster of highly shared sequence variants was judged likely to be a technical artifact of the sequencing pipeline. A further reported finding was that TCR beta sequences accurately predicted the HLA-A and HLA-B alleles for most subjects in the first cohort. The classifier was reported to diagnose cytomegalovirus status with high specificity and sensitivity in both the original and validation cohorts. At a false discovery rate of 0.05, a later analysis linked 16,000 or so TCR beta sequences to specific HLA alleles. Fewer than 20 rarely observed V segments, including chromosome 9 orphons, were excluded from the earlier analysis of a few hundred of the donors because counts were too low. A total of fewer than 200 TCR beta chains were listed by the study as associated with cytomegalovirus. Across donors, most TCR sequences were observed very rarely, whereas some public TCRs were present in many individuals. Correlated functional status among segregating V segments might reflect linkage disequilibrium, but an unknown experimental factor could not be ruled out. In vitro tests confirmed that a few of the cytomegalovirus-associated TCR beta chains recognize cytomegalovirus antigens. Strong co-occurrence of HLA alleles, especially DR and DQ, made assigning TCR associations to individual alleles difficult. The only immune exposure information available for the cohort was CMV serostatus. Because the 87-base-pair reads could not distinguish some IMGT-functional V segments, including TRBV6-2 and TRBV6-3, those segments were excluded. In a later genetic analysis, fewer N-insertions in productive TCRs were reported among donors in an Asian-associated ancestry cluster than the roughly 670-donor mean. In an earlier analysis of about 600 of the donors, most TCR beta V segments appeared in productive rearrangements about 90% or about 30% of the time, broadly matching IMGT annotations. A later analysis found that TCR association rates varied across HLA loci, with DRB1 alleles showing the most associated TCRs and HLA-C alleles the fewest. According to the authors, the approach could potentially be generalized to other disease states and immunological phenotypes. Because HLA typing was missing for some donors at each locus, association tests included only the typed subset. A later analysis found that most CMV-associated TCR beta chains appeared HLA-restricted, with HLA associations seemingly driven largely by CMV exposure. Presence/absence analyses assumed roughly uniform sequencing depth across donors, an assumption that may not hold.

Receptor amplification or capture employed the immunoSEQ multiplex PCR assay. For the multiplex PCR, a mixture combining 60 forward primers for TCR Vbeta segments and 13 reverse primers for TCR Jbeta segments was used. The CDR3 region of rearranged TCR beta genes was amplified from genomic DNA with a multiplex PCR assay. The amplified TCR beta libraries were sequenced on the Illumina HiSeq System as 87-base-pair reads. The published analysis was carried out like this. A later analysis counted about 80 million unique TCR beta chains across the 666 repertoires, and some 11 million of these chains were shared by at least two donors. To remove PCR and sequencing errors, raw reads were error-corrected and collapsed into unique sequences using a nearest-neighbor algorithm that merged closely related sequences. To assign V, D and J gene segments, CDR3 sequences were aligned to IMGT reference sequences. For a sequence to be retained, a match of at least six nucleotides to both a V gene segment and a J gene segment was required. A rearrangement counted as productive if the CDR3 had no stop codons and remained in frame with V and J, and every other rearrangement counted as non-productive. CDR3 was defined according to IMGT convention as the region running from the second conserved V-encoded cysteine to the conserved J-encoded phenylalanine. The earlier analysis of roughly 590 of the donors excluded sequences that lacked an unambiguous match to a single V gene segment. An earlier analysis of several hundred of the donors called V segments functional above 56.7% productive rearrangements and segregating when the between-donor standard deviation exceeded 5%. To diagnose cytomegalovirus status from the catalog of TCR beta chain sequences, a statistical classification framework was built. In a later analysis, V and J genes were assigned by comparing TCR nucleotide sequences against IMGT/GENE-DB human TR gene sequences. The TCRdist pipeline was used in a later analysis to assign CDR3 sequences and most-parsimonious VDJ recombination scenarios. In a later analysis, each TCR beta chain was defined by its CDR3 amino acid sequence together with its V-gene family, and reads lacking a unique V-gene family were excluded. To address suspected cross-contamination and a sequencing artifact, a later analysis removed several hundred highly shared, low-generation-probability nucleotide sequences. In a later analysis, a clonal expansion index was calculated for each public chain from normalized within-repertoire ranks of inferred template counts. Generation probabilities in a later analysis came from a VDJ recombination model fitted to out-of-frame rearrangements, and those results were checked against IGoR. Hypergeometric tests were used in a later analysis to score TCR-TCR, TCR-HLA and TCR-CMV co-occurrence, with a repertoire-size bias correction applied to the TCR pairs. False discovery rates were estimated in a later analysis by permuting HLA or CMV assignments 20 times. A later analysis grouped co-occurring TCRs with DBSCAN, adding TCRdist sequence similarity when clustering within HLA-allele-positive subsets. Co-occurrence clustering excluded repertoires with fewer than 30,000 or more than 120,000 public chains, plus five with anomalous nucleotide sharing. Sourced from immuneACCESS, this table was stored by TCRdb with only in-frame sequences that have V and J called. A share of the clones is absent; for the studies checked, an unresolved V gene accounts for under half, and the remainder has no known explanation. The V and J calls and clone size were taken over from that table, and D and trimming were inferred from the DNA. Recorded for this sample are around 170,000 clones; around 82% of them occurred a single time. The top ten clonotypes cover about 2.4% of the sample.

CDR1 and CDR2 were assigned from the germline V gene (reference sequence) as MNHEY and SMNVEV. From its cysteine to its phenylalanine, the CDR3 spans 19 amino acids. Here the CDR3 DNA is all that survives: 57 bases in frame from base 1. Germline trimming amounts to 1 base on V and 0 bases on J, with 7 as the count of junction bases outside the gene matches. The cohort was made up of 666 healthy bone marrow donors. At the time of sampling, every cohort member was nominally healthy, though immune exposures that went unrecorded were likely present. The donor was CMV seronegative and belonged to the group of several hundred seronegative cohort members. Each donor provided a peripheral blood sample, and peripheral blood mononuclear cells were used for TCR beta sequencing. The Qiagen DNeasy Blood Extraction Kit was used to extract genomic DNA from the blood cell samples. Regarding this clone: Its antigen specificity is not known. No base-level quality is on record; no much larger clone is a single base apart.

The chain joins TRBV27 to TRBJ2-3, with 13 central nucleotides matching TRBD2. Sequenced input: PBMCs. This clonotype originated in a man between 60 and 75 years old in good health and CMV-seronegative. The nucleotides are TGTGCCAGCAGTTTATGGGGACTAGCGGGAATAACTAGCACAGATACGCAGTATTTT. This encodes CASSLWGLAGITSTDTQYF.